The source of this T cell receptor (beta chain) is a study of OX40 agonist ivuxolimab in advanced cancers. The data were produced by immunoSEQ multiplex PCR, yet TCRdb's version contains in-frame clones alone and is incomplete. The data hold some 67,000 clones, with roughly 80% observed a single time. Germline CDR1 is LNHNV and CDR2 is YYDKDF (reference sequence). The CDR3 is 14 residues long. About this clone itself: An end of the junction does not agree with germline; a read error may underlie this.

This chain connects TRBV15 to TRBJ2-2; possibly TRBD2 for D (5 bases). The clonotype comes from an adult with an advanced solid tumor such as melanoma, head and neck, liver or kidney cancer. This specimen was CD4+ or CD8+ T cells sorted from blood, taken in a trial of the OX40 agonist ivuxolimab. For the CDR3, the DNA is TGTGCCACTTCGGGTCCCGCGGGCACCGGGAAGCTGTTTTTT. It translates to CATSGPAGTGKLFF.